The present T cell receptor beta chain was sequenced within a study of blood T cell repertoires in COVID-19. Turning to the study itself: Samples taken during acute and convalescent COVID-19 were collected in the United States, Italy and Spain. PBMCs, B-cell-depleted T cells, or T cells provided the cDNA or gDNA that made up the material.

Generated by immunoSEQ multiplex PCR, the TCRdb table keeps only in-frame clones and is missing some. In the table there are around 61,000 clones, roughly 81% of which are singletons. The specimen sequenced was peripheral blood. The TCR comes from a man at least 80 years old with acute or convalescent COVID-19.

The CDR3 region has the DNA TGTGCCACCAAACCAGGGGGCTCGACCGGGGAGCTGTTTTTT. Amino acid sequence: CATKPGGSTGELFF. The chain combines TRBV24-1 with TRBJ2-2; 8 positions match TRBD1. The CDR3 extends over 14 amino acids. Losses at the gene ends were 8 bases for V and 5 bases for J; bases not matched to a gene: 6. Per germline, CDR1 KGHDR and CDR2 SFDVKD.